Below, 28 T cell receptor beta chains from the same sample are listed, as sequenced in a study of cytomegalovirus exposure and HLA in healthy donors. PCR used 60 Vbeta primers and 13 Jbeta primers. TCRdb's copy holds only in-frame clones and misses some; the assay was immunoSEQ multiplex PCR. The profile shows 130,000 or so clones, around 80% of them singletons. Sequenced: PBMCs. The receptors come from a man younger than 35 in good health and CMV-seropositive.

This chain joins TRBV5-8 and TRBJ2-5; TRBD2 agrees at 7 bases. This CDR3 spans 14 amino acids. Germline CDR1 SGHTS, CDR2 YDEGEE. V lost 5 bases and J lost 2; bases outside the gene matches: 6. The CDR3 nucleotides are TGTGCCAGCAGTACTAGCGCCGTACAAGAGACCCAGTACTTC. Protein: CASSTSAVQETQYF.

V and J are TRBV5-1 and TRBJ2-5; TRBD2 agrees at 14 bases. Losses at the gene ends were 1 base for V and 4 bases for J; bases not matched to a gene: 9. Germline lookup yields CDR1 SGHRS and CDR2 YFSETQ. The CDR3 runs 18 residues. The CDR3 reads CASSLRLAGGPEGETQYF. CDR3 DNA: TGCGCCAGCAGCTTGAGACTAGCGGGAGGGCCTGAGGGAGAGACCCAGTACTTC.

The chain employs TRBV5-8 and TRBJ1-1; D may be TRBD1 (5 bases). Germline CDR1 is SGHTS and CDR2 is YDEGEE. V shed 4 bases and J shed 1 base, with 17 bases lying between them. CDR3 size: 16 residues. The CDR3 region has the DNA TGTGCCAGCAGCAGATACAGGATCCCAACGAACACTGAAGCTTTCTTT. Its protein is CASSRYRIPTNTEAFF.

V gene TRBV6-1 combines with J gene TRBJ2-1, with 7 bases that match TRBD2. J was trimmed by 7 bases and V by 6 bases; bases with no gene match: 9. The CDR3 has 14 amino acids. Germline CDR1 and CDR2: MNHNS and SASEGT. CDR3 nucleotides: TGTGCCAGCAGCCAAGCCGGGGGAGGGAATGAGCAGTTCTTC. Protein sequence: CASSQAGGGNEQFF.

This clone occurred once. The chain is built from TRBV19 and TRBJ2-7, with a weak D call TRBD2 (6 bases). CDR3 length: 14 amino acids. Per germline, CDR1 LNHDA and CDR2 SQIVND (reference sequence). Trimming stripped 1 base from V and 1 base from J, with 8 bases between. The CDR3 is CASSIGGRSYEQYF. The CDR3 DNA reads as TGTGCCAGTAGTATAGGAGGGAGGTCCTACGAGCAGTACTTC. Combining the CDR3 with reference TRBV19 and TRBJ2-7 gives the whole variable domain DGGITQSPKYLFRKEGQNVTLSCEQNLNHDAMYWYRQDPGQGLRLIYYSQIVNDFQKGDIAEGYSVSREKKESFPLTVTSAQKNPTAFYLCASSIGGRSYEQYFGPGTRLTVT.

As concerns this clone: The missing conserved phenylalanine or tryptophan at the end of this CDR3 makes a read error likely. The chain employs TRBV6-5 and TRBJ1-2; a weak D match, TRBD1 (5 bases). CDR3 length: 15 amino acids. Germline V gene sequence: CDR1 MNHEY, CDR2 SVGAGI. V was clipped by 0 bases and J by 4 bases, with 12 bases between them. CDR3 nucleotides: TGTGCCAGCAGTTACTCGGGCAGGGAGGTCTATGGCTACACCCTC. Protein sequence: CASSYSGREVYGYTL.

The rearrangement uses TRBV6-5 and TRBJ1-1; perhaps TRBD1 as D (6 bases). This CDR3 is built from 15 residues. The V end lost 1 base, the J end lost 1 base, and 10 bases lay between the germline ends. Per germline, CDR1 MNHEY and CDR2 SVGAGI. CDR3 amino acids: CASSYLDRRNTEAFF. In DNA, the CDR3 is TGTGCCAGCAGTTACTTGGACAGAAGGAACACTGAAGCTTTCTTT.

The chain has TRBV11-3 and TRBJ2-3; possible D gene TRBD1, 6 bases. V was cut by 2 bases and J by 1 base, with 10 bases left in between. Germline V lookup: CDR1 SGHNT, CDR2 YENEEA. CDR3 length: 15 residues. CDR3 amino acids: CASSLRDTGTDTQYF. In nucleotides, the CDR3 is TGTGCCAGCAGCTTAAGGGACACCGGCACAGATACGCAGTATTTT.

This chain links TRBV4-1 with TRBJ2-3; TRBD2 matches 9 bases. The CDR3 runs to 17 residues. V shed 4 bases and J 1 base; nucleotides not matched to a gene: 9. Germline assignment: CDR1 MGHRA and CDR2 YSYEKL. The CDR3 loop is CASSRGLSSGGTDTQYF. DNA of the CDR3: TGCGCCAGCAGCCGAGGACTTTCTAGCGGGGGCACAGATACGCAGTATTTT.

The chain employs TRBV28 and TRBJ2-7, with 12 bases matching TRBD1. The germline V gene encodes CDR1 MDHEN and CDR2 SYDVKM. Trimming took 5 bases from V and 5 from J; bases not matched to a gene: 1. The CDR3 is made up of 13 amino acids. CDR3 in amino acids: CASSGDRGHEQYF. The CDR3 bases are TGTGCCAGCAGTGGGGACAGGGGGCACGAGCAGTACTTC.

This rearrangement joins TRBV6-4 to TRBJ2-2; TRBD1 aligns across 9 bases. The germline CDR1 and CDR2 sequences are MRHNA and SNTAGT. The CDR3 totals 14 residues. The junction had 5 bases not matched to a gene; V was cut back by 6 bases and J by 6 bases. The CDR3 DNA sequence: TGTGCCAGCAGGGGGACAGGGAGCGCCGGGGAGCTGTTTTTT. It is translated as CASRGTGSAGELFF.

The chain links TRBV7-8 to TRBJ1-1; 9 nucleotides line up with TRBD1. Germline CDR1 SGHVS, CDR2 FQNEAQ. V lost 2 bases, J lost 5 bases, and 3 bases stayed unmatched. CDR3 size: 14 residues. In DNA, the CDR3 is TGTGCCAGCAGCTTAAACAGGGGGCTTACTGAAGCTTTCTTT. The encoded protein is CASSLNRGLTEAFF. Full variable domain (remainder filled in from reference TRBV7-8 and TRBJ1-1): GAGVSQSPRYKVAKRGQDVALRCDPISGHVSLFWYQQALGQGPEFLTYFQNEAQLDKSGLPSDRFFAERPEGSVSTLKIQRTQQEDSAVYLCASSLNRGLTEAFFGQGTRLTVV.

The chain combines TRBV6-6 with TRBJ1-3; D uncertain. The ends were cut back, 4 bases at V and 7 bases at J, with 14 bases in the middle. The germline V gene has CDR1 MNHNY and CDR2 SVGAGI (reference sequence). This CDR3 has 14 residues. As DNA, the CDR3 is TGTGCCAGCAGTTTATCGGGAGCCGTGAACACCATATATTTT. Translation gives CASSLSGAVNTIYF.

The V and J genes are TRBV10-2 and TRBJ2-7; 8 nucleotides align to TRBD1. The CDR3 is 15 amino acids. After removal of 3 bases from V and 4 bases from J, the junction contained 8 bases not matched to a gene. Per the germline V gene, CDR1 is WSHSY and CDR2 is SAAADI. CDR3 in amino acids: CASSDRDRTFYEQYF. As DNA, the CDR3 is TGCGCCAGCAGTGATAGGGACAGGACCTTTTACGAGCAGTACTTC.

Here the CDR3 reads CASSLAGGTAYEQYF. Here the CDR3 DNA reads TGCGCCAGCAGCTTGGCCGGAGGGACAGCTTACGAGCAGTACTTC. The chain couples TRBV5-1 to TRBJ2-7, with D tentatively TRBD1 (7 bases). This CDR3 has 15 residues. Germline lookup yields CDR1 SGHRS and CDR2 YFSETQ. The V gene lost 0 bases and the J gene lost 4 bases, with 14 bases spanning the gap. Combining the CDR3 with reference TRBV5-1 and TRBJ2-7 gives the whole variable domain KAGVTQTPRYLIKTRGQQVTLSCSPISGHRSVSWYQQTPGQGLQFLFEYFSETQRNKGNFPGRFSGRQFSNSRSEMNVSTLELGDSALYLCASSLAGGTAYEQYFGPGTRLTVT.

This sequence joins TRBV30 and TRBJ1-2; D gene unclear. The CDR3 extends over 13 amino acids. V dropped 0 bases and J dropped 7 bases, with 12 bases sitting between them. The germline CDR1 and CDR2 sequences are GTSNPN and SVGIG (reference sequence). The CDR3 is CAWSVRGRSGYTF. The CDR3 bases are TGTGCCTGGAGTGTACGGGGTCGGTCTGGCTACACCTTC.

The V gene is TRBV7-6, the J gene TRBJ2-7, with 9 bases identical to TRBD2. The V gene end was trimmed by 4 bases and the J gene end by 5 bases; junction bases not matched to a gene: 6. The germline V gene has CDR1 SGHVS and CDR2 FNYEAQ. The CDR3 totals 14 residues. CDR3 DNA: TGTGCCAGCAGCTACGGTAGCGGGAGCGACGAGCAGTACTTC. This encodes CASSYGSGSDEQYF. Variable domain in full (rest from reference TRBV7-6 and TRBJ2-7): GAGVSQSPRYKVTKRGQDVALRCDPISGHVSLYWYRQALGQGPEFLTYFNYEAQQDKSGLPNDRFSAERPEGSISTLTIQRTEQRDSAMYRCASSYGSGSDEQYFGPGTRLTVT.

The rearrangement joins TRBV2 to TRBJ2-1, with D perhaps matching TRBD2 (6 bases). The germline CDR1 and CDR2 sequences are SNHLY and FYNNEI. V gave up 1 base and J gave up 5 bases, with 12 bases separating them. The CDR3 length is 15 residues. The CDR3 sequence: CASSEEEGPNNEQFF. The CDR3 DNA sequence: TGTGCCAGCAGTGAAGAGGAGGGGCCAAACAATGAGCAGTTCTTC.

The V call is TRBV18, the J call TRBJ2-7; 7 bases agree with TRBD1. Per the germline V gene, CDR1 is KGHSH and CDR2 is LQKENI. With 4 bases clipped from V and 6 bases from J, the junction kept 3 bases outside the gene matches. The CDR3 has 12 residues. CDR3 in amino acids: CASSLRTGEQYF. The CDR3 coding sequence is TGTGCCAGCTCACTCAGGACAGGCGAGCAGTACTTC.

CDR3 in DNA: TGTGCCAGCTCACCACCCGACTTCTCCTACGAGCAGTACTTC. The encoded protein is CASSPPDFSYEQYF. J is TRBJ2-7 and V is TRBV18; D gene ambiguous. CDR3 length: 14 residues. Trimming left V 0 bases short and J 0 bases short, with 6 bases between. CDR1 is KGHSH, CDR2 LQKENI, per germline.

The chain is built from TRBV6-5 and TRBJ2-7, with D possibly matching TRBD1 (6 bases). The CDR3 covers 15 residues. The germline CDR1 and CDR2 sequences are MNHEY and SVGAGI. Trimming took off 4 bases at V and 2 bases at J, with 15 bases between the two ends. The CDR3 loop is CASSFRDTQPYEQYF. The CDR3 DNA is TGTGCCAGCAGTTTCCGGGACACCCAACCCTACGAGCAGTACTTC.

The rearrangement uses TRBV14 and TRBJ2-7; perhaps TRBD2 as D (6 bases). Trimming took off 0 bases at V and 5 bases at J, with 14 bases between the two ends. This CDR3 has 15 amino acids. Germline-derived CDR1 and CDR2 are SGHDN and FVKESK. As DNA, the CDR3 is TGTGCCAGCAGCCAAGATGGGGCTAGCGAACACGAGCAGTACTTC. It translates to CASSQDGASEHEQYF.

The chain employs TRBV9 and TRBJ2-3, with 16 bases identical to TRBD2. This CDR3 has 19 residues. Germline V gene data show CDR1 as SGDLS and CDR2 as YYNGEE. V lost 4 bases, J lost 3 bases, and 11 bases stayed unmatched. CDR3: CASSSWGLAGGRVTDTQYF. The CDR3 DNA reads TGTGCCAGCAGCTCCTGGGGACTAGCGGGAGGGCGGGTGACAGATACGCAGTATTTT.

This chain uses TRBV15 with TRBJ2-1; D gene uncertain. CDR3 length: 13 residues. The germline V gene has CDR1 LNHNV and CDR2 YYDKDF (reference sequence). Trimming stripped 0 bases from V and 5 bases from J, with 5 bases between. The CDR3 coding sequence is TGTGCCACCAGCAGAGATCGGGACAATGAGCAGTTCTTC. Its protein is CATSRDRDNEQFF.

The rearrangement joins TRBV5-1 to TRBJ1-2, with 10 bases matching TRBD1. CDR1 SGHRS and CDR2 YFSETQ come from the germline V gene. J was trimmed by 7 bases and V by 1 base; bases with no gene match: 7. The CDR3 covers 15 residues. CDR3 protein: CASSLSGTGVFGYTF. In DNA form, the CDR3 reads TGCGCCAGCAGCTTGTCCGGGACAGGGGTTTTTGGCTACACCTTC.

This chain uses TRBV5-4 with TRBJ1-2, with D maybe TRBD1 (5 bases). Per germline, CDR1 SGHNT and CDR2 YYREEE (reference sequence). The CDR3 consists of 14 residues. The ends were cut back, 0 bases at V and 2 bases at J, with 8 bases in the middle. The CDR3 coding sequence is TGTGCCAGCAGCTTGGACGGGGGGAACTATGGCTACACCTTC. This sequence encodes CASSLDGGNYGYTF.

This CDR3 reads CAWSEGTASNQPQHF. CDR3 DNA: TGTGCCTGGAGTGAAGGGACAGCTAGCAATCAGCCCCAGCATTTT. The V and J genes are TRBV30 and TRBJ1-5; the match to TRBD1 covers 7 bases. Germline V lookup: CDR1 GTSNPN, CDR2 SVGIG (reference sequence). The J segment lost 0 bases and the V segment lost 1 base, leaving 3 bases of the junction unmatched. The CDR3 extends over 15 amino acids.

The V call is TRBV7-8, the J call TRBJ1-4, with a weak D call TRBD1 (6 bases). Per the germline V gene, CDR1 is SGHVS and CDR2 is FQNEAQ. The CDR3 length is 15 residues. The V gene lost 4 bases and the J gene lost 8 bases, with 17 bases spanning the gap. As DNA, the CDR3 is TGTGCCAGCAGCTCCGCGGGGGGGCAGAGAGAAAAACTGTTTTTT. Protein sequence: CASSSAGGQREKLFF.